This record looks at one T cell receptor (beta chain) sequence and its context. This receptor's antigen is unknown. No base-level quality is on record; no much larger clone is a single base apart. The library was built by means of the immunoSEQ multiplex PCR assay. For the multiplex PCR, a mixture combining 60 forward primers for TCR Vbeta segments and 13 reverse primers for TCR Jbeta segments was used. The CDR3 region of rearranged TCR beta genes was amplified from genomic DNA by a multiplex PCR assay. The Illumina HiSeq System was used to sequence the amplified TCR beta libraries as 87-base-pair reads. Processing in the source paper ran as follows. A later analysis tallied 70 million to 100 million unique TCR beta chains across the approximately 670 repertoires, and about 12 million of those chains were shared by two or more donors. A nearest-neighbor algorithm error-corrected the raw reads and collapsed the reads into unique sequences, merging closely related sequences to remove PCR and sequencing errors. V, D and J gene segments were assigned by aligning CDR3 sequences to IMGT reference sequences. For a sequence to be retained, a match of at least six nucleotides was required to both a V gene segment and a J gene segment. Rearrangements were called productive when the CDR3 lacked stop codons and stayed in frame with V and J; all others were non-productive. CDR3 was defined according to IMGT convention as the region running from the second conserved V-encoded cysteine to the conserved J-encoded phenylalanine. In an earlier analysis of just under 600 of the donors, sequences lacking an unambiguous match to a single V gene segment were excluded. In an earlier analysis of around 590 of the donors, a V segment was called functional when productive rearrangements were above 56.7%, and segregating when the standard deviation between donors exceeded 5%. A statistical classification framework was built for diagnosing cytomegalovirus status from the catalog of TCR beta chain sequences. A later analysis assigned V and J genes by comparing TCR nucleotide sequences with IMGT/GENE-DB human TR gene sequences. In a later analysis, CDR3 sequences and most-parsimonious VDJ recombination scenarios were assigned using the TCRdist pipeline. In a later analysis, each TCR beta chain was defined by its CDR3 amino acid sequence together with its V-gene family, and reads without a unique V-gene family were excluded. As a way to deal with suspected cross-contamination and a sequencing artifact, a later analysis dropped 450 to 600 nucleotide sequences that were highly shared and had low generation probability. A later analysis calculated a clonal expansion index for each public chain from normalized within-repertoire ranks of inferred template counts. A later analysis computed generation probabilities with a VDJ recombination model fitted to out-of-frame rearrangements, and checked the results against IGoR. In a later analysis, TCR-TCR, TCR-HLA and TCR-CMV co-occurrence was scored with hypergeometric tests, and a repertoire-size bias correction was applied to TCR pairs. To estimate false discovery rates, a later analysis permuted the HLA or CMV assignments 20 times. In a later analysis, co-occurring TCRs were grouped using DBSCAN, with TCRdist sequence similarity added in when clustering inside HLA-allele-positive subsets. Co-occurrence clustering excluded repertoires with fewer than 30,000 or more than 120,000 public chains, plus five with anomalous nucleotide sharing. TCRdb provides this immuneACCESS table in a form limited to in-frame rearrangements. Some clones are lacking; in checked studies, under half of them reflect an unresolved V gene, and why the rest are absent is not known. The V and J calls and clone size are taken from that table; D and trimming were inferred from the DNA. The sample contains approximately 110,000 clones, about 78% of them found a single time. Clones ranked in the top ten supply 1% to 1.5% of the sample.

The sample originates from a study of cytomegalovirus exposure and HLA in healthy donors (dated by TCRdb to about 2017). About the study as a whole: An earlier analysis of roughly 630 of the donors reported 250 to 350 Gb of sequence data and some 120 million unique TCR beta sequences from about 200 million T cells. A later analysis re-analyzed previously published TCR beta repertoires from 666 donors and added high-resolution HLA genotyping to study TCR occurrence patterns. An early release that covered some 640 HLA-typed donors contained 300 to 350 gigabases of sequencing data and 75 million to 100 million unique TCR sequences. The number of typed donors differed by locus: about 620-640 for A, B, C, DRB1 and DQB1; 522 for DQA1; around 610 for DPA1; and some 470 for DPB1. The aim of the study was to test whether cataloging public T cell receptors could identify signatures of past pathogen exposure. Across some 400 genotyped donors of the cohort, an average of approximately 240,000 unique TCR beta nucleotide sequences per donor were sequenced, and 15% to 20% of those sequences were non-productive. Using immunosequencing, the study profiled T cell repertoires from fewer than 700 subjects and related those repertoires to cytomegalovirus serostatus. Every discovery cohort repertoire had been produced on one sequencing platform. Because of strong linkage in the cohort, roughly five DR-DQ haplotypes were treated as single units for association and clustering. A separate validation cohort of 100 to 150 different subjects was used in addition to the roughly 720-subject first cohort. Donor age, sex, ethnicity and CMV serostatus were compiled alongside the repertoire data. Among the roughly 410 genotyped donors, more than 70% belonged to the genetic ancestry cluster associated with self-reported Caucasian donors. The later analysis used no new phenotypic data to find candidate immune exposures, relying instead on TCR beta sequences and their occurrence across donors. In a later genetic analysis, genome-wide SNP genotypes for 398 of the 666 donors were used, and that subset was treated as a discovery cohort. An earlier analysis of some 500 of the donors applied high-throughput TCR beta sequencing to assess whether each TCR beta V gene segment acted as functional or pseudogenic. To predict cytomegalovirus infection status, the study brought together high-throughput TCR immunosequencing, statistical association of individual TCRs with disease status, and machine learning. HLA typing covered class I and class II loci at four-digit resolution. On the study overall, not on this receptor specifically: Linkage disequilibrium might explain the correlated functional status among segregating V segments, but an unknown experimental factor could not be excluded. When HLA alleles, especially DR and DQ, strongly co-occurred, attributing TCR associations to individual alleles was difficult. In a later analysis, about 17,000 TCR beta sequences were associated with specific HLA alleles at a false discovery rate of 0.05. This cohort had only TCR beta chains sequenced, and the lack of alpha or paired-chain data limited which features could be detected. Most CMV-associated TCR beta chains appeared to be HLA-restricted in a later analysis, and the HLA associations seemed to be driven largely by CMV exposure. Most TCR sequences were observed very rarely across donors, whereas some public TCRs were present in many individuals. Approximately 16 rarely observed V segments, including chromosome 9 orphons, were excluded from the earlier analysis of several hundred of the donors because counts were too low. Sequencing depth was assumed to be roughly uniform across donors in the presence/absence analyses, though that assumption may not hold. In a later analysis, several top co-occurrence clusters were reported to appear linked to parvovirus B19, influenza, CMV and Epstein-Barr virus. A further reported finding was that TCR beta sequences accurately predicted the HLA-A and HLA-B alleles for most subjects in the first cohort. In a later analysis, TCR association rates were found to vary across HLA loci, with the most associated TCRs seen for DRB1 alleles and the fewest for HLA-C alleles. In the study, 150 to 200 TCR beta chains were listed as associated with cytomegalovirus. The authors suggested that the approach could potentially be extended to other disease states and immunological phenotypes. A cluster of highly shared sequence variants was judged likely to represent a technical artifact of the sequencing pipeline. An association between a missense DCLRE1C variant and V-gene and J-gene trimming of TCR beta chains was found in a later genetic analysis and replicated in an independent cohort. In both the original and validation cohorts, the classifier was reported to diagnose cytomegalovirus status with high specificity and sensitivity. According to a later genetic analysis, donors in an Asian-associated ancestry cluster had fewer N-insertions in productive TCRs than the approximately 630-donor mean. Three of the identified cytomegalovirus-associated TCR beta chains were confirmed in vitro to be specific for cytomegalovirus antigens. The 87-base-pair reads could not distinguish some IMGT-functional V segments, including TRBV6-2 and TRBV6-3, so those segments were excluded. In a later analysis, HLA-associated TCR beta chains showed more clonal expansion and lower generation probabilities than non-associated chains that were equally common. In an earlier analysis of some 550 of the donors, most TCR beta V segments were observed in productive rearrangements about 87% or about 30% of the time, broadly matching IMGT annotations. For the cohort, immune exposure information was limited to CMV serostatus. HLA typing was unavailable for some donors at each locus, so association tests used only the typed subset.

At the junction V is shortened by 1 base and J by 1 base; bases outside the gene matches: 3. Including the terminal cysteine and phenylalanine, the CDR3 comprises 15 residues. Of the read, only the CDR3 DNA is kept; its 45 bases are in frame from base 1. From a lookup of the germline V gene, CDR1 and CDR2 are MNHEY and SVGAGI. The cohort comprised under 700 healthy bone marrow donors. At the time of sampling, every cohort member was nominally healthy, though immune exposures that went unrecorded were likely present. The donor was CMV seronegative and was included in the group of under 450 seronegative cohort members. A peripheral blood sample was collected from each donor, and TCR beta sequencing was performed on peripheral blood mononuclear cells. Genomic DNA extraction from the blood cell samples was performed with the Qiagen DNeasy Blood Extraction Kit.

Sequencing used PBMCs. The chain joins TRBV6-5 to TRBJ2-7, and TRBD2 aligns with 8 junction nucleotides. The clonotype originates from a man aged 30 to 45 in good health and CMV-seronegative. CDR3 protein: CASSYWASGSYEQYF. The nucleotide sequence is given as TGTGCCAGCAGTTACTGGGCTAGCGGGTCCTACGAGCAGTACTTC.